The sample holds a few counts of the clone carrying this T cell receptor (beta chain). Time point described: persistent/refractory GD, antithyroid drugs over 5 years with positive TRAb. Preparation of the TCR library used RNA extracted from PBMCs. This CDR3 has 15 amino acids. With 3 bases removed from V and 0 bases from J, the gap between germline ends came to 9 bases. CDR1 is LGHDT and CDR2 is YNNKEL in the germline V gene (reference sequence). The entry originates in a study of regulatory T cells in long-lasting Graves disease. Arm-PCR with iRepertoire HTBI primers amplified the CDR3 regions for these TCR beta libraries. TCRdb called the multiplex PCR reads again in MiXCR, with one record for every CDR3 protein. Found here are 600,000 to 800,000 distinct CDR3 sequences, about 32% of them singletons; the top ten hold about two fifths.

The gene calls are TRBV3-1 and TRBJ1-5, with D tentatively TRBD1 (5 bases). The clonotype comes from a female donor with Graves disease. Sequences were derived from peripheral blood mononuclear cells (PBMCs), sampled when the disease was refractory, from a patient treated with antithyroid drugs. The CDR3 nucleotides read TGTGCCAGCAGCCAGCAGGGTTTTAGCAATCAGCCCCAGCATTTT. This gives the protein CASSQQGFSNQPQHF.